This T cell receptor (beta chain) was captured in a study of shared clonotypes between healthy human individuals. CDR1 is SQVTM and CDR2 is ANQGSEA in the germline V gene. V was shortened by 4 bases and J by 3 bases, with 14 bases between the two germline ends. The CDR3 has 14 residues. Broader study findings: Generation probability values for non-shared clonotypes were lower than those for clonotypes shared by all four donors. Naive subsets generally exceeded memory subsets in estimated richness.

CD45RO-negative CD8 cells positively selected for CCR7 made up the naive population, which excluded terminally differentiated effector memory CD45RA+ cells. Measured with immunoSEQ multiplex PCR; TCRdb has only the in-frame clones, and not every one. The sample shows around 2.1 million clones, around 93% of them seen only once. Details on this clone: The antigen is not known.

The specimen sequenced was naive CD8+ T cells from PBMCs. The gene calls are TRBV29-1 and TRBJ2-3; perhaps TRBD1 as D (7 bases). The sequence derives from a man between 18 and 29 years old in good health. Some clones in this sample may be carry-over from other donors' samples. The CDR3 sequence: CSVGQGGGTDTQYF. CDR3 DNA: TGCAGCGTTGGACAGGGTGGGGGGACAGATACGCAGTATTTT.